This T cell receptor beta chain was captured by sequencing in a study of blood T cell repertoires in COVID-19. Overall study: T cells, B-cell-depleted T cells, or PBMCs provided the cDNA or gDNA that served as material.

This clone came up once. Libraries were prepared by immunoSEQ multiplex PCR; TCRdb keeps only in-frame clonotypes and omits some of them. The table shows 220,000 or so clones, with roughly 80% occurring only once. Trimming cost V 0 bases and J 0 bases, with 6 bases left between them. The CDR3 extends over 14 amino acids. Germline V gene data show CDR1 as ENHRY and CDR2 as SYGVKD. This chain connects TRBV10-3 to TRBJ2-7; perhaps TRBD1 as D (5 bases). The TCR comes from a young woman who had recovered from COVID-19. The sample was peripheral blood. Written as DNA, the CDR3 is TGTGCCATCAGTGAGTCACAGGACTCCTACGAGCAGTACTTC. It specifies CAISESQDSYEQYF.